The present TCR beta chain was sequenced within a study of regulatory T cells in long-lasting Graves disease. Study-level results: Persistent Graves' patients showed less TCR diversity than newly diagnosed ones. Persistent cases favored TRBV28, TRBJ1-2 and TRBJ2-5.

Documented time point: persistent/refractory GD, antithyroid drugs over 5 years with positive TRAb. Construction of the TCR library relied on RNA isolated from PBMCs. This clonotype was observed a handful of times. Its specificity is unknown. CDR3 size: 12 residues. Germline CDR1 and CDR2: SGHAT and FQNNGV. V gave up 5 bases and J gave up 7 bases, with 10 bases separating them. Through Arm-PCR of CDR3 regions and iRepertoire HTBI primers, TCR beta libraries were built. TCRdb fed the multiplex PCR reads into MiXCR, producing one record per CDR3 protein. Among fewer than 450,000 distinct CDR3 sequences listed, less than 25% were seen once.

The receptor comes from a female donor with Graves disease. The specimen was peripheral blood mononuclear cells (PBMCs), collected when the disease was refractory, from a patient treated with antithyroid drugs. The V call is TRBV11-2, the J call TRBJ2-3; D is uncertain. CDR3 loop: CASSPGAYTQYF. The DNA for the CDR3 is TGTGCCAGCAGCCCCGGTGCCTATACGCAGTATTTT. Filled out from reference TRBV11-2 and TRBJ2-3, the complete variable domain reads EAGVAQSPRYKIIEKRQSVAFWCNPISGHATLYWYQQILGQGPKLLIQFQNNGVVDDSQLPKDRFSAERLKGVDSTLKIQPAKLEDSAVYLCASSPGAYTQYFGPGTRLTVL.